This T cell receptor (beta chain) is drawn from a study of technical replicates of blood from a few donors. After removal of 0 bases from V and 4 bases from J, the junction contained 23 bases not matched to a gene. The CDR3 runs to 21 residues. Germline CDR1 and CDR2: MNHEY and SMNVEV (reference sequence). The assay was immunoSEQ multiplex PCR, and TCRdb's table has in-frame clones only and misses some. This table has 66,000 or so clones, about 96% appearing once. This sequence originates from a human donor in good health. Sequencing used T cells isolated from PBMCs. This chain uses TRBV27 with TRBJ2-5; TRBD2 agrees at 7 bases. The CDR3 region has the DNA TGTGCCAGCAGTTTATCGGAGTCGTGGGTAGCGGGCAATCCTCTACGAGAGACCCAGTACTTC. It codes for CASSLSESWVAGNPLRETQYF.